Shown below are 22 T cell receptor beta chains from a single sample sequenced in a study of OX40 agonist ivuxolimab in advanced cancers. Assay used: immunoSEQ multiplex PCR; TCRdb lists only in-frame clones, some missing. The table lists roughly 89,000 clones, just over 90% of them singletons. The material sequenced was CD4+ or CD8+ T cells sorted from blood, taken in a trial of the OX40 agonist ivuxolimab. The receptors stem from an adult with an advanced solid tumor such as melanoma, head and neck, liver or kidney cancer.

In this sample, this clone turned up a few times. V gene TRBV7-2 combines with J gene TRBJ2-3; TRBD2 aligns across 9 bases. Germline V gene lookup returns CDR1 SGHTA and CDR2 FQGNSA. The CDR3 is 15 residues long. V trimming: 4 bases; J trimming: 2 bases; junction bases outside the gene matches: 4. CDR3 DNA: TGTGCCAGCAGCTATCTAGCGGGAAACACAGATACGCAGTATTTT. This codes for CASSYLAGNTDTQYF.

The CDR3, as DNA: TGTGCCAGCAGTTTATCAACAGGGCGAACCTACGAGCAGTACTTC. It translates to CASSLSTGRTYEQYF. The rearrangement links TRBV27 to TRBJ2-7, with D possibly being TRBD1 (6 bases). The V and J ends lost 0 bases and 2 bases respectively, with 11 bases between them. The CDR3 is 15 amino acids. Germline V gene data show CDR1 as MNHEY and CDR2 as SMNVEV (reference sequence).

This clone was counted a single time. CDR3 residues: CATSRDSIGNQPQHF. CDR3 DNA: TGTGCCACCAGCAGAGATTCGATCGGCAATCAGCCCCAGCATTTT. The chain has TRBV15 and TRBJ1-5, with unresolved D. The V and J ends lost 0 bases and 2 bases respectively, with 8 bases between them. The germline V gene has CDR1 LNHNV and CDR2 YYDKDF (reference sequence). This CDR3 has 15 amino acids.

This chain links TRBV4-3 with TRBJ2-7; 9 nucleotides match TRBD1. Trimming took 0 bases from V and 6 from J; bases not matched to a gene: 6. The CDR3 sequence is 15 residues long. The germline CDR1 and CDR2 sequences are LGHNA and YSLEER. In DNA form, the CDR3 reads TGCGCCAGCAGCCAAGATACAGGGGGCAGAGCCGAGCAGTACTTC. Protein sequence: CASSQDTGGRAEQYF.

The chain has TRBV5-1 and TRBJ2-5, with 13 bases that match TRBD2. There are 15 residues in the CDR3. V was clipped by 5 bases and J by 3 bases; unmatched bases: 4. Germline assignment: CDR1 SGHRS and CDR2 YFSETQ. CDR3 protein: CASRYGLAGEETQYF. DNA of the CDR3: TGCGCCAGCAGGTACGGACTAGCGGGAGAAGAGACCCAGTACTTC. Full variable domain (rest looked up from reference TRBV5-1 and TRBJ2-5): KAGVTQTPRYLIKTRGQQVTLSCSPISGHRSVSWYQQTPGQGLQFLFEYFSETQRNKGNFPGRFSGRQFSNSRSEMNVSTLELGDSALYLCASRYGLAGEETQYFGPGTRLLVL.

CDR3 amino acids: CASSLVPTTQPQHF. The DNA for the CDR3 is TGTGCCAGCAGTTTGGTACCCACCACACAGCCCCAGCATTTT. The chain has TRBV28 and TRBJ1-5; D gene uncertain. Looked up from germline, CDR1 is MDHEN and CDR2 is SYDVKM. This CDR3 has 14 amino acids. V lost 3 bases to trimming and J lost 7 bases, with 13 bases between them. Supplemented by reference TRBV28 and TRBJ1-5, the full variable domain reads DVKVTQSSRYLVKRTGEKVFLECVQDMDHENMFWYRQDPGLGLRLIYFSYDVKMKEKGDIPEGYSVSREKKERFSLILESASTNQTSMYLCASSLVPTTQPQHFGDGTRLSIL.

The chain recombines TRBV28 with TRBJ2-5, with D unclear. This CDR3 comprises 12 residues. V lost 2 bases to trimming and J lost 11 bases, with 12 bases between them. CDR1 is MDHEN and CDR2 is SYDVKM in the germline V gene. CDR3 sequence reads: CASSLSPQEQYF. CDR3 coding DNA: TGTGCCAGCAGTTTAAGTCCCCAGGAGCAGTACTTC.

This chain links TRBV10-3 with TRBJ2-7, with D tentatively TRBD2 (5 bases). The CDR3 runs to 13 residues. Germline CDR1 and CDR2: ENHRY and SYGVKD. Trimming stripped 5 bases from V and 2 bases from J, with 10 bases between. CDR3 sequence reads: CAISPGSTYEQYF. CDR3 sequence (DNA): TGTGCCATCAGTCCGGGGTCTACCTACGAGCAGTACTTC.

Only one count was recorded for this clone. The V gene is TRBV6-1, the J gene TRBJ2-5; D remains ambiguous. With 4 bases removed from V and 1 base from J, the gap between germline ends came to 16 bases. The CDR3 loop spans 16 amino acids. CDR1 and CDR2 (germline): MNHNS, SASEGT. This chain's CDR3 is CASSVGGGPPQETQYF. Written as DNA, the CDR3 is TGTGCCAGCAGTGTAGGTGGCGGACCTCCCCAAGAGACCCAGTACTTC.

V and J are TRBV15 and TRBJ1-4; D perhaps matches TRBD1 (6 bases). The germline V and J ends were trimmed by 1 base and 0 bases, with 12 bases remaining between them. The germline V gene has CDR1 LNHNV and CDR2 YYDKDF (reference sequence). CDR3 length equals 17 residues. The CDR3 loop reads CATSRGLTGTTNEKLFF. The CDR3, as DNA: TGTGCCACCAGCAGAGGACTTACAGGGACAACTAATGAAAAACTGTTTTTT.

The CDR3 DNA is TGTGCCAGCAGCTTAGATCCATTCAATGAGCAGTTCTTC. Translating it yields CASSLDPFNEQFF. The rearrangement links TRBV11-3 to TRBJ2-1; D remains ambiguous. The CDR3 is 13 amino acids. The V and J ends lost 0 bases and 6 bases respectively, with 6 bases between them. Germline V gives CDR1 SGHNT, CDR2 YENEEA.

The chain recombines TRBV2 with TRBJ2-5, with 7 bases lining up with TRBD1. Trimming cost V 4 bases and J 2 bases; bases outside gene matches: 1. CDR1 and CDR2 from the germline V gene are SNHLY and FYNNEI. The CDR3 is made up of 13 amino acids. CDR3 loop: CASSGGQQETQYF. The CDR3 coding sequence is TGTGCCAGCAGTGGGGGACAGCAAGAGACCCAGTACTTC.

The chain recombines TRBV18 with TRBJ2-7; tentatively, D is TRBD1 (6 bases). Germline V gene data show CDR1 as KGHSH and CDR2 as LQKENI. The ends were cut back, 5 bases at V and 4 bases at J, with 15 bases in the middle. CDR3 length: 14 amino acids. CDR3 sequence: CASSLGRQGYEQYF. The CDR3 DNA reads TGTGCCAGCTCATTGGGGCGCCAGGGGTACGAGCAGTACTTC.

The chain is built from TRBV7-8 and TRBJ1-3, with 9 bases lining up with TRBD1. The V and J ends lost 5 bases and 2 bases, in that order; junction bases with no gene match: 7. The CDR3 totals 16 residues. Germline V gives CDR1 SGHVS, CDR2 FQNEAQ. CDR3 coding DNA: TGTGCCAGCAGCCCAGTCGGGACAGGGACTGGAAACACCATATATTTT. It encodes CASSPVGTGTGNTIYF.

J is TRBJ2-5 and V is TRBV4-3; no definite D call. Germline lookup yields CDR1 LGHNA and CDR2 YSLEER. V gave up 1 base and J gave up 2 bases, with 8 bases separating them. The CDR3 spans 14 residues. This CDR3 reads CASSQGGSQETQYF. The CDR3 DNA follows: TGCGCCAGCAGCCAAGGAGGAAGTCAAGAGACCCAGTACTTC.

The chain recombines TRBV27 with TRBJ2-1; a possible D gene is TRBD1 (6 bases). This CDR3 is built from 17 residues. Germline loops: CDR1 MNHEY, CDR2 SMNVEV (reference sequence). Trimming stripped 5 bases from V and 2 bases from J, with 19 bases between. CDR3 loop: CASSRLPRDKTYNEQFF. The CDR3, as DNA: TGTGCCAGCAGTCGTCTCCCCCGGGACAAAACCTACAATGAGCAGTTCTTC.

This clone was recorded once. The chain is built from TRBV19 and TRBJ2-5; D assignment may be TRBD1 or TRBD2 (5 bases each). Germline lookup yields CDR1 LNHDA and CDR2 SQIVND (reference sequence). CDR3 length equals 16 residues. The germline V and J ends were trimmed by 3 bases and 2 bases, with 16 bases remaining between them. This CDR3 reads CASSIEARWGQETQYF. The DNA of the CDR3 is TGTGCCAGTAGTATCGAAGCGAGGTGGGGGCAAGAGACCCAGTACTTC.

The rearrangement links TRBV14 to TRBJ2-7; D unclear. CDR3 length equals 11 residues. Germline CDR1 and CDR2: SGHDN and FVKESK. Between the trimmed V and J ends, which lost 4 bases and 3 bases, there was a span of 4 bases. The CDR3 nucleotides are TGTGCCAGCAGCCGCGGCTACGAGCAGTACTTC. This encodes CASSRGYEQYF. Full variable domain (outside the CDR3, taken from reference TRBV14 and TRBJ2-7): EAGVTQFPSHSVIEKGQTVTLRCDPISGHDNLYWYRRVMGKEIKFLLHFVKESKQDESGMPNNRFLAERTGGTYSTLKVQPAELEDSGVYFCASSRGYEQYFGPGTRLTVT.

The CDR3 sequence: CASSFSQETQYF. The CDR3 DNA reads TGTGCCAGCAGTTTCTCGCAAGAGACCCAGTACTTC. The rearrangement uses TRBV28 and TRBJ2-5; D gene ambiguous. V was pared by 3 bases and J by 2 bases, with 4 bases between. CDR3 length: 12 residues. The germline gives CDR1 MDHEN, CDR2 SYDVKM. Together with reference TRBV28 and TRBJ2-5, the CDR3 gives the full variable domain: DVKVTQSSRYLVKRTGEKVFLECVQDMDHENMFWYRQDPGLGLRLIYFSYDVKMKEKGDIPEGYSVSREKKERFSLILESASTNQTSMYLCASSFSQETQYFGPGTRLLVL.

The chain employs TRBV19 and TRBJ1-4; D is unresolved. Germline CDR1 is LNHDA and CDR2 is SQIVND (reference sequence). The CDR3 is 15 amino acids. Trimming stripped 9 bases from V and 0 bases from J, with 14 bases between. CDR3 amino acids: CASSDQRSTNEKLFF. Here the CDR3 DNA reads TGTGCCAGCAGTGATCAGCGATCAACTAATGAAAAACTGTTTTTT.

This chain links TRBV28 with TRBJ2-1; no clear D gene. Germline V lookup: CDR1 MDHEN, CDR2 SYDVKM. The CDR3 covers 13 residues. V lost 7 bases and J 6 bases, leaving 13 bases between the germline ends. The CDR3 DNA is TGTGCCAGCACCACCCCTTCGCCCAATGAGCAGTTCTTC. Translation gives CASTTPSPNEQFF.

This clone was detected many times. This sequence joins TRBV5-6 and TRBJ1-5; D may be TRBD1 (6 bases). The CDR3 spans 14 residues. Germline V lookup: CDR1 SGHDT, CDR2 YYEEEE. V lost 2 bases and J 3 bases, leaving 9 bases between the germline ends. The CDR3 coding sequence is TGTGCCAGCAGCTTACAGGGCGCCAATCAGCCCCAGCATTTT. Its protein product is CASSLQGANQPQHF.